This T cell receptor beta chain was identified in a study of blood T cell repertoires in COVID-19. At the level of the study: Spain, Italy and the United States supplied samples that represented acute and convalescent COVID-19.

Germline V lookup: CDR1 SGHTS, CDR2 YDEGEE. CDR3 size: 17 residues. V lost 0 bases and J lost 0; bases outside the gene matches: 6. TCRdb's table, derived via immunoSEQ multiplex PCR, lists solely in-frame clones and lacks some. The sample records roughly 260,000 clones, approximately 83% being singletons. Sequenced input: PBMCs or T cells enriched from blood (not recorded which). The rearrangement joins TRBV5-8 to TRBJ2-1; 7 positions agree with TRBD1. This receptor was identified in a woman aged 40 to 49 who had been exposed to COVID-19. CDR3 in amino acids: CASSLAKGTDSYNEQFF. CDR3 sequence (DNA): TGTGCCAGCAGCTTGGCCAAAGGGACAGACTCCTACAATGAGCAGTTCTTC.